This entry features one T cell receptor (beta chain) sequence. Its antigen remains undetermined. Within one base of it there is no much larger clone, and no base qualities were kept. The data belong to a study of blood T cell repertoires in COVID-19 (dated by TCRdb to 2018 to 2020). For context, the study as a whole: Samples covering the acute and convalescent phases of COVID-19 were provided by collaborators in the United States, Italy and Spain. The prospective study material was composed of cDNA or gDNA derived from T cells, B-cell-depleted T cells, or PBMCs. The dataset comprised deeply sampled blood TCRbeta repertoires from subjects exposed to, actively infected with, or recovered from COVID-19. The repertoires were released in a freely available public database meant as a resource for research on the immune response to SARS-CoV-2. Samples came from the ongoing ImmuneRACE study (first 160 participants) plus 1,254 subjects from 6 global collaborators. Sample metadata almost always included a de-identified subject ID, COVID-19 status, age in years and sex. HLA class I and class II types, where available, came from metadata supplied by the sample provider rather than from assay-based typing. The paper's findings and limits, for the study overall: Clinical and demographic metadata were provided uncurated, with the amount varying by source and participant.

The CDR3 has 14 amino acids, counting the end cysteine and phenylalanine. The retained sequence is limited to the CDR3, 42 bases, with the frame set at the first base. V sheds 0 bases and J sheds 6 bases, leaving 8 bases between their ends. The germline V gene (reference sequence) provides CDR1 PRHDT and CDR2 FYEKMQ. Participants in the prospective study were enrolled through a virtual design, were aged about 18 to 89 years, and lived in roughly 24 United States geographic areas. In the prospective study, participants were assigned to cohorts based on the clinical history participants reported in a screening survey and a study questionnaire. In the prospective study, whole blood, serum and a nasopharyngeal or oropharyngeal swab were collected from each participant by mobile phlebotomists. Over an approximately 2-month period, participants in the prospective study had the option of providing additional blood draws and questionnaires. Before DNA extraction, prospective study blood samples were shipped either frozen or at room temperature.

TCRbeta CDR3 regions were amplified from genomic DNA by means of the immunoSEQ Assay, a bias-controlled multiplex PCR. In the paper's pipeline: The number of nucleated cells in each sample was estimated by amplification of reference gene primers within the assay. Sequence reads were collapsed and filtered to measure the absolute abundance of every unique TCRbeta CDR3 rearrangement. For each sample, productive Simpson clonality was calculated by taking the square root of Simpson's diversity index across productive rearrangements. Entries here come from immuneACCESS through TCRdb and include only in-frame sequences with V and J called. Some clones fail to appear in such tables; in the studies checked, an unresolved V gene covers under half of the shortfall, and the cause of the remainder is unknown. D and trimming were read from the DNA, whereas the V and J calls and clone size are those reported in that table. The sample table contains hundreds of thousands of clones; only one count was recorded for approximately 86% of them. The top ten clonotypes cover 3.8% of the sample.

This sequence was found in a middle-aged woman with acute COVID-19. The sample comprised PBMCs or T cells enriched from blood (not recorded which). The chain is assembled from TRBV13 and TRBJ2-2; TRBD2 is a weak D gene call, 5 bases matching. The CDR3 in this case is CASSLGTGAGELFF. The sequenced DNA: TGTGCCAGCAGCTTAGGGACCGGGGCCGGGGAGCTGTTTTTT.